This T cell receptor (beta chain) came from a study of T cells after yellow fever vaccination. TCRdb re-analysed the 5' RACE reads in MiXCR, keeping a single row per CDR3 protein. Of hundreds of thousands of distinct CDR3 sequences in the sample, around 10% were seen once. Germline values: CDR1 SGHNT, CDR2 YYREEE (reference sequence). The CDR3 sequence is 14 residues long. Trimming cost V 8 bases and J 4 bases; bases outside gene matches: 6. Sequenced here: PBMCs, sampled on the day of the first yellow fever vaccination. This clonotype was sampled from a young man who received the YFV17D yellow fever vaccine. The rearrangement uses TRBV5-4 and TRBJ2-4; 10 bases match TRBD2. CDR3 DNA sequence: TGTGCCAGTATGGAGCGGGGGGGAAAAAACATTCAGTACTTC. It specifies CASMERGGKNIQYF. Combining the CDR3 with reference TRBV5-4 and TRBJ2-4 gives the whole variable domain ETGVTQSPTHLIKTRGQQVTLRCSSQSGHNTVSWYQQALGQGPQFIFQYYREEENGRGNFPPRFSGLQFPNYSSELNVNALELDDSALYLCASMERGGKNIQYFGAGTRLSVL.